This T cell receptor beta chain appears in the sequencing data of a study of beta chain features in type 1 diabetes (dated by TCRdb to 2017 to 2018). Background on the whole study: Mean age, gender distribution, total cell number and subset yield did not differ between patients and healthy donors. Regulatory and stem cell-like memory subsets were isolated from only 8 patients and roughly 8 healthy donors, whereas naive and central memory subsets came from all 30 or so donors. A total of 107,917,701 sorted cells were examined across all samples, and the number of cells per subset was strongly correlated with RNA yield. In the study, TCRB repertoires of sorted circulating CD4+ T cell subsets from recently diagnosed type 1 diabetes patients were compared with those of matched healthy donors.

The sample holds a few counts of this clone. It has no known antigen specificity. One base away there is no much larger clone; base qualities are not given. Each donor gave one peripheral blood draw, averaging approximately 110 mL, which was collected into heparinised tubes. A BD FACSAria II and a panel including CD45RO, CCR7, CD25, CD127, CD95 and CD27 were used to sort naive, central memory, regulatory and stem cell-like memory CD4+ T cells. A purity above 95% was achieved for all sorted populations. PBMCs were isolated immediately by Lymphoprep density gradient centrifugation and stained directly without culture. Samples were stained and sorted in pairs, with one healthy donor and one patient per experiment, so that batch effects were minimized. The germline V gene gives CDR1 as SGHAT and CDR2 as FQNNGV. For this chain, trimming is 5 bases at the V end and 4 bases at the J end, and the number of junction bases without a gene match is 9. Including cysteine and phenylalanine, the CDR3 has 15 amino acids. Only CDR3 DNA is held: 45 bases, read in frame from base 1.

General findings and caveats noted by the study authors: A moderate but significant shortening of TCRB CDR3 length was observed in type 1 diabetes patients in all four CD4+ subsets. Because small numbers of individuals were included in the HLA sub-analyses, any influence of HLA type on TCRB rearrangement was left unresolved. PCR may preferentially amplify shorter templates, but because patient and control samples were amplified and corrected together, any resulting skew would affect both groups equally. Naive, central memory and regulatory TCRB repertoires appeared more similar among patients than among healthy donors. Sequencing cDNA rather than genomic DNA could over-represent highly expressing activated cells, although activation and CD3 levels did not differ between groups. Fewer insertions and more nucleotide deletions at VDJ recombination sites were observed in patients with type 1 diabetes, implying thymic rearrangement abnormalities.

All of the isolated RNA was reverse transcribed with the High Capacity cDNA Reverse Transcription Kit, so expressed TCRB transcripts were sequenced. Naive, central memory and regulatory T cell samples underwent deep immunoSEQ sequencing, averaging around 3.9 million total reads per sample. Sorted cells were lysed in RLT buffer and RNA was extracted with DNase-treated RNeasy Micro or Mini kits, depending on cell number. Each cell subset was processed on its own to prevent cross-contamination, while patient and healthy donor samples were processed together. The immunoSEQ multiplex PCR was used to amplify TCRB sequences from cDNA, generating 87-bp fragments that spanned the CDR3 region. Amplicons were sequenced on the Illumina HiSeq platform. Turning to the authors' computational methods: Synthetic template baselines were used to correct PCR bias computationally, reads within Hamming distance 2 were collapsed, and singletons that could not be merged were discarded. By aligning reads against IMGT, V, D and J genes, CDR3 length, and insertions or deletions at six rearrangement sites were assigned. Clonotype counts were normalized to sorted cell number within each subset before computing true diversity and Gini coefficients with the tcR R package. The overlap coefficient, calculated on TCRB nucleotide sequences, was used to measure repertoire sharing. Drawn from immuneACCESS, this table holds only the in-frame rearrangements with V and J called that TCRdb kept. Clones are partly lost; checked studies trace under half to an unresolved V gene and leave the rest unexplained. V and J calls plus clone size are reproduced from that table; the DNA served to infer D and trimming. This sample lists 140,000 to 150,000 clones; about 51% were detected once. The top ten clonotypes cover around 0.45% of the sample.

Here the chain combines TRBV11-2 and TRBJ1-2, with 8 bases aligning to TRBD1. The source material was Tregs from blood. The sample's cell subset or site label, decoded: regulatory CD4+ T cells. This sequence originates from a man aged 18 to 29 in good health. The CDR3 protein sequence reads: CASSARPGGIYGYTF. The DNA is TGTGCCAGCAGCGCCCGTCCAGGGGGCATCTATGGCTACACCTTC.